These 27 T cell receptor beta chains share one sample of origin, sequenced in a study of STAT3 mutations in large granular lymphocyte leukemia. Study-wide findings and caveats: In T-cell large granular lymphocyte leukemia, about half of patients showed multiple immunodominant subclonotypes.

These receptors are not linked to any known antigen. The data were produced by immunoSEQ multiplex PCR, yet TCRdb's version contains in-frame clones alone and is incomplete. The repertoire includes under 2,000 clones, approximately 60% of them detected once, and about 35% sits in the top ten. The sequenced sample consisted of peripheral blood mononuclear cells. The receptors stem from a man in his 60s with T-cell large granular lymphocyte leukemia. Some clones in this sample may be carry-over from other donors' samples.

This chain joins TRBV27 and TRBJ2-7; a weak D match, TRBD2 (5 bases). CDR3 size: 17 residues. CDR1 MNHEY and CDR2 SMNVEV come from the germline V gene (reference sequence). V dropped 3 bases and J dropped 2 bases, with 20 bases sitting between them. The CDR3 protein is CASSFAPNLGLPYEQYF. CDR3 nucleotide sequence: TGTGCCAGCAGTTTCGCACCTAACCTAGGACTCCCCTACGAGCAGTACTTC.

The J gene is TRBJ1-2, the V gene TRBV6-5, with D perhaps matching TRBD1 (5 bases). The CDR3 is 15 amino acids. V lost 0 bases, J lost 4 bases, and 12 bases lay in between. The germline V gene has CDR1 MNHEY and CDR2 SVGAGI. CDR3 region: CASSYSGVGSYGYTF. Written as DNA, the CDR3 is TGTGCCAGCAGTTACTCGGGGGTCGGATCCTATGGCTACACCTTC.

CDR3: CASSEGLGQGNQPQHF. The CDR3 DNA follows: TGTGCCAGCAGTGAAGGTCTCGGACAGGGGAATCAGCCCCAGCATTTT. The V gene is TRBV6-1, the J gene TRBJ1-5; 9 nucleotides agree with TRBD1. J was trimmed by 4 bases and V by 1 base; bases with no gene match: 5. Germline V gene sequence: CDR1 MNHNS, CDR2 SASEGT. This CDR3 is 16 amino acids long.

Relative to its sample, this clone is large. The genes are TRBV4-3 and TRBJ2-3; D is perhaps TRBD1 (6 bases). Germline CDR1 LGHNA, CDR2 YSLEER. CDR3 size: 13 residues. V gave up 0 bases and J gave up 11 bases, with 12 bases separating them. CDR3 in DNA: TGCGCCAGCAGCCAAGAGGGACACGGCGGGCAGTATTTT. Amino acid sequence: CASSQEGHGGQYF.

The chain combines TRBV5-1 with TRBJ2-5; TRBD2 matches 14 bases. Germline V gene lookup returns CDR1 SGHRS and CDR2 YFSETQ. The CDR3 covers 16 residues. Trimming cost V 2 bases and J 2 bases; bases outside gene matches: 2. CDR3 sequence (DNA): TGCGCCAGCAGCTTAGGGACTAGCGGGAGTCAAGAGACCCAGTACTTC. Protein sequence: CASSLGTSGSQETQYF.

This clone was seen a few times. This chain connects TRBV6-4 to TRBJ1-1; D uncertain. This CDR3 comprises 14 residues. CDR1 and CDR2 from the germline V gene are MRHNA and SNTAGT. The germline V and J ends were trimmed by 0 bases and 1 base, with 6 bases remaining between them. CDR3 coding DNA: TGTGCCAGCAGTGACTCTTCGGAGAACACTGAAGCTTTCTTT. Its translation: CASSDSSENTEAFF.

This rearrangement joins TRBV7-9 to TRBJ2-3; 10 bases are a match to TRBD2. This CDR3 is built from 15 residues. Losses at the gene ends were 5 bases for V and 4 bases for J; bases not matched to a gene: 6. The V gene's germline CDR1 is SEHNR and CDR2 FQNEAQ (reference sequence). CDR3 loop: CASSPGTSESDTQYF. The DNA of the CDR3 is TGTGCCAGCAGCCCCGGGACTAGCGAATCAGATACGCAGTATTTT.

The rearrangement joins TRBV4-3 to TRBJ2-7; no definite D call. Germline V gives CDR1 LGHNA, CDR2 YSLEER. This CDR3 has 17 amino acids. Trimming took 0 bases from V and 3 from J, leaving 18 bases between them. CDR3 sequence (DNA): TGCGCCAGCAGCCAAGATCACCCAGTTAGGAGTTTCTACGAGCAGTACTTC. Its translation is CASSQDHPVRSFYEQYF.

The chain has TRBV5-1 and TRBJ1-1; tentatively, D is TRBD1 (5 bases). CDR3 length equals 14 residues. The V and J ends lost 0 bases and 3 bases respectively, with 9 bases between them. Germline V gene sequence: CDR1 SGHRS, CDR2 YFSETQ. This chain's CDR3 is CASSLDPGDTEAFF. CDR3 nucleotides: TGCGCCAGCAGCTTGGATCCGGGGGACACTGAAGCTTTCTTT. Combining the CDR3 with reference TRBV5-1 and TRBJ1-1 gives the whole variable domain KAGVTQTPRYLIKTRGQQVTLSCSPISGHRSVSWYQQTPGQGLQFLFEYFSETQRNKGNFPGRFSGRQFSNSRSEMNVSTLELGDSALYLCASSLDPGDTEAFFGQGTRLTVV.

The chain links TRBV18 to TRBJ2-5; D gene ambiguous. The germline V gene has CDR1 KGHSH and CDR2 LQKENI. With 0 bases removed from V and 2 bases from J, the gap between germline ends came to 7 bases. The CDR3 runs to 14 residues. CDR3 DNA sequence: TGTGCCAGCTCACCACCGTCTAGGCAAGAGACCCAGTACTTC. Amino acids: CASSPPSRQETQYF.

The chain recombines TRBV10-2 with TRBJ2-1, with 9 bases aligning to TRBD2. V was clipped by 0 bases and J by 8 bases; unmatched bases: 8. There are 16 residues in the CDR3. Germline assignment: CDR1 WSHSY and CDR2 SAAADI. CDR3: CASSESPRTSDYEQFF. The CDR3 nucleotides read TGCGCCAGCAGTGAGTCTCCTCGGACTAGCGATTATGAGCAGTTCTTC.

The gene calls are TRBV7-2 and TRBJ2-5, with 7 positions matching TRBD2. V gave up 5 bases and J gave up 5 bases; unmatched junction bases: 8. The CDR3 sequence is 14 residues long. CDR1 is SGHTA, CDR2 FQGNSA, per germline. This CDR3 is CASSPGLPQETQYF. The CDR3 DNA follows: TGTGCCAGCAGCCCGGGACTACCTCAGGAGACCCAGTACTTC.

The chain links TRBV6-5 to TRBJ2-3; D gene ambiguous. V dropped 2 bases and J dropped 3 bases, with 6 bases sitting between them. The germline CDR1 and CDR2 sequences are MNHEY and SVGAGI. The CDR3 is 13 amino acids. CDR3 amino acids: CASSYRDTDTQYF. The CDR3 DNA reads TGTGCCAGCAGTTACAGAGATACAGATACGCAGTATTTT.

The chain carries TRBV5-4 and TRBJ2-3; D might be TRBD1 (6 bases). The CDR3 length is 16 residues. Trimming cost V 4 bases and J 0 bases, with 15 bases left between them. Per germline, CDR1 SGHNT and CDR2 YYREEE (reference sequence). CDR3 region: CASSPPGTQSTDTQYF. The CDR3 nucleotides are TGTGCCAGCAGCCCGCCCGGGACACAGAGCACAGATACGCAGTATTTT.

The chain links TRBV18 to TRBJ1-5, with D possibly TRBD1 on 5 matching bases. Trimming pared 3 bases from V and 7 bases from J, leaving 10 bases between. The germline gives CDR1 KGHSH, CDR2 LQKENI. The CDR3 sequence is 13 residues long. The CDR3 loop is CASSPQGLQPQHF. CDR3 DNA: TGTGCCAGCTCACCTCAGGGTTTACAGCCCCAGCATTTT.

V gene TRBV7-2 combines with J gene TRBJ2-7, with D uncertain. This CDR3 comprises 14 residues. Trimming removed 1 base at V and 0 bases at J, with 7 bases between. Looked up from germline, CDR1 is SGHTA and CDR2 is FQGNSA. CDR3 amino acids: CASSLVLISYEQYF. For the CDR3, the DNA is TGTGCCAGCAGCTTAGTGCTTATCTCCTACGAGCAGTACTTC. Full variable domain (outside the CDR3, taken from reference TRBV7-2 and TRBJ2-7): GAGVSQSPSNKVTEKGKDVELRCDPISGHTALYWYRQSLGQGLEFLIYFQGNSAPDKSGLPSDRFSAERTGGSVSTLTIQRTQQEDSAVYLCASSLVLISYEQYFGPGTRLTVT.

J is TRBJ1-2 and V is TRBV5-1; a weak D match, TRBD1 (6 bases). The CDR3 loop spans 15 amino acids. V was trimmed by 0 bases and J by 2 bases, leaving 11 bases between them. The V gene's germline CDR1 is SGHRS and CDR2 YFSETQ. The CDR3: CASSLEGDPNYGYTF. DNA for the CDR3: TGCGCCAGCAGCTTGGAGGGGGACCCGAACTATGGCTACACCTTC.

Here the CDR3 reads CASSLVLGEKLFF. The DNA for the CDR3 is TGTGCCAGCTCACTAGTTTTGGGGGAAAAACTGTTTTTT. The chain combines TRBV18 with TRBJ1-4; D not resolved. The CDR3 is 13 amino acids. The germline V and J ends were trimmed by 4 bases and 8 bases, with 11 bases remaining between them. Looked up from germline, CDR1 is KGHSH and CDR2 is LQKENI.

This clone appeared a few times. The rearrangement uses TRBV28 and TRBJ1-1, with 7 nucleotides matching TRBD1. Germline V gene data show CDR1 as MDHEN and CDR2 as SYDVKM. The CDR3 has 14 amino acids. V lost 6 bases to trimming and J lost 6 bases; unmatched junction nucleotides: 10. In DNA form, the CDR3 reads TGTGCCAGCAGCGCCGACAGGGTCGACGCTGAAGCTTTCTTT. It yields the protein CASSADRVDAEAFF.

Here the CDR3 reads CASSQGAADYGYTF. The DNA for the CDR3 is TGCGCCAGCAGCCAAGGGGCCGCGGACTATGGCTACACCTTC. The chain joins TRBV4-3 to TRBJ1-2, with D uncertain. Germline V CDR1 and CDR2: LGHNA, YSLEER. CDR3 length: 14 residues. The ends were cut back, 1 base at V and 3 bases at J, with 9 bases in the middle.

V is TRBV6-1 and J is TRBJ1-2; 11 bases agree with TRBD1. V lost 7 bases to trimming and J lost 6 bases; unmatched junction nucleotides: 4. Germline V gives CDR1 MNHNS, CDR2 SASEGT. The CDR3 sequence is 13 residues long. CDR3: CASTRTGGDGYTF. The DNA of the CDR3 is TGTGCCAGCACCCGGACAGGGGGCGATGGCTACACCTTC.

This chain connects TRBV5-1 to TRBJ1-1; maybe TRBD1 (6 bases). The V and J ends lost 4 bases and 5 bases respectively, with 15 bases between them. Germline CDR1 reads SGHRS; CDR2 reads YFSETQ. CDR3 size: 14 residues. For the CDR3, the DNA is TGCGCCAGCAGCAAAGATACAGGGAATACTGAAGCTTTCTTT. Encoded protein: CASSKDTGNTEAFF.

The gene calls are TRBV18 and TRBJ1-1, with unresolved D. The CDR3 is 15 amino acids. Per germline, CDR1 KGHSH and CDR2 LQKENI. Trimming stripped 0 bases from V and 3 bases from J, with 11 bases between. CDR3 sequence (DNA): TGTGCCAGCTCACCACCGGCCCAGCCGGACACTGAAGCTTTCTTT. This codes for CASSPPAQPDTEAFF.

CDR3 sequence reads: CASSSYYEQYF. DNA of the CDR3: TGTGCCAGCAGTTCCTACTACGAGCAGTACTTC. The chain carries TRBV28 and TRBJ2-7; unclear D gene. V dropped 4 bases and J dropped 3 bases, with 4 bases sitting between them. The CDR3 extends over 11 amino acids. Germline V lookup: CDR1 MDHEN, CDR2 SYDVKM.

The V and J genes are TRBV7-9 and TRBJ2-3, with unresolved D. Germline values: CDR1 SEHNR, CDR2 FQNEAQ (reference sequence). The CDR3 runs to 12 residues. Between the trimmed V and J ends, which lost 4 bases and 2 bases, there was a span of 4 bases. CDR3 coding DNA: TGTGCCAGCAGCTCCCTCACAGATACGCAGTATTTT. It encodes CASSSLTDTQYF.

The chain carries TRBV4-1 and TRBJ2-7; 9 positions agree with TRBD1. With 0 bases clipped from V and 4 bases from J, the junction kept 4 bases outside the gene matches. Germline V gene data show CDR1 as MGHRA and CDR2 as YSYEKL. The CDR3 has 15 amino acids. In nucleotides, the CDR3 is TGCGCCAGCAGCCAAGATCACAGGGGGCTGTACGAGCAGTACTTC. Its protein is CASSQDHRGLYEQYF.

The V and J genes are TRBV7-9 and TRBJ2-3; possibly TRBD2 for D (5 bases). Trimming left V 3 bases short and J 0 bases short, with 10 bases between. The CDR3 is 15 residues long. Looked up from germline, CDR1 is SEHNR and CDR2 is FQNEAQ (reference sequence). The CDR3 reads CASSLRRASTDTQYF. The CDR3 DNA reads as TGTGCCAGCAGCTTGAGGCGGGCTAGCACAGATACGCAGTATTTT.